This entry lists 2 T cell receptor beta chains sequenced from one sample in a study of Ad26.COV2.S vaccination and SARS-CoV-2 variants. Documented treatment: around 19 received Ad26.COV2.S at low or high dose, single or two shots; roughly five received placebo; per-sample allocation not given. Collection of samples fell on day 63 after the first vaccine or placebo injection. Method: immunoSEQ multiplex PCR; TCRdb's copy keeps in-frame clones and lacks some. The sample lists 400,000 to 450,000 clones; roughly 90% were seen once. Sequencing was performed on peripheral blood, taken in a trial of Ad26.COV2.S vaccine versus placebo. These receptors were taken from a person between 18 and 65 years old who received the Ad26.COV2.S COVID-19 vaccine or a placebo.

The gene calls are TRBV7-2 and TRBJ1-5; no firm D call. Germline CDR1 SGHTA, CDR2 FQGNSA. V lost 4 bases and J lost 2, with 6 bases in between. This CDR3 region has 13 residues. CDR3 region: CASSYDRNQPQHF. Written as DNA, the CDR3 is TGTGCCAGCAGCTACGATCGCAATCAGCCCCAGCATTTT.

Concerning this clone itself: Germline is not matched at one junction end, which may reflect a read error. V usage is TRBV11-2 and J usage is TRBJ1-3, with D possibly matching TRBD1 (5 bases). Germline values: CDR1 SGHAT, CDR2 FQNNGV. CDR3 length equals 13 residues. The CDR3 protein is CASSLDLRQRYYF. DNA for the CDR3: TGTGCCAGCAGCTTAGATTTGAGACAGCGGTATTACTTT.